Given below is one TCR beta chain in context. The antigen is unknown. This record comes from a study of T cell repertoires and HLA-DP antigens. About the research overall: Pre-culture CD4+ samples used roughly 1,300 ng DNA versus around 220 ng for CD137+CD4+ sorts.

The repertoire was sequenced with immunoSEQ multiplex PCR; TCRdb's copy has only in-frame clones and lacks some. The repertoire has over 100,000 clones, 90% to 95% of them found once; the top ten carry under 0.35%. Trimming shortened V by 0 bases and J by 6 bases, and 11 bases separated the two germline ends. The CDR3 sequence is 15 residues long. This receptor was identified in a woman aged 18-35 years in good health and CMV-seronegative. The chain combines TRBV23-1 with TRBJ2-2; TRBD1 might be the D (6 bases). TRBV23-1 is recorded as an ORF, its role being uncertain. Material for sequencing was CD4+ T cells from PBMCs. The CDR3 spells CASSQSTGRAGELFF. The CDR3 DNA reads TGCGCCAGCAGTCAATCGACAGGAAGGGCCGGGGAGCTGTTTTTT.